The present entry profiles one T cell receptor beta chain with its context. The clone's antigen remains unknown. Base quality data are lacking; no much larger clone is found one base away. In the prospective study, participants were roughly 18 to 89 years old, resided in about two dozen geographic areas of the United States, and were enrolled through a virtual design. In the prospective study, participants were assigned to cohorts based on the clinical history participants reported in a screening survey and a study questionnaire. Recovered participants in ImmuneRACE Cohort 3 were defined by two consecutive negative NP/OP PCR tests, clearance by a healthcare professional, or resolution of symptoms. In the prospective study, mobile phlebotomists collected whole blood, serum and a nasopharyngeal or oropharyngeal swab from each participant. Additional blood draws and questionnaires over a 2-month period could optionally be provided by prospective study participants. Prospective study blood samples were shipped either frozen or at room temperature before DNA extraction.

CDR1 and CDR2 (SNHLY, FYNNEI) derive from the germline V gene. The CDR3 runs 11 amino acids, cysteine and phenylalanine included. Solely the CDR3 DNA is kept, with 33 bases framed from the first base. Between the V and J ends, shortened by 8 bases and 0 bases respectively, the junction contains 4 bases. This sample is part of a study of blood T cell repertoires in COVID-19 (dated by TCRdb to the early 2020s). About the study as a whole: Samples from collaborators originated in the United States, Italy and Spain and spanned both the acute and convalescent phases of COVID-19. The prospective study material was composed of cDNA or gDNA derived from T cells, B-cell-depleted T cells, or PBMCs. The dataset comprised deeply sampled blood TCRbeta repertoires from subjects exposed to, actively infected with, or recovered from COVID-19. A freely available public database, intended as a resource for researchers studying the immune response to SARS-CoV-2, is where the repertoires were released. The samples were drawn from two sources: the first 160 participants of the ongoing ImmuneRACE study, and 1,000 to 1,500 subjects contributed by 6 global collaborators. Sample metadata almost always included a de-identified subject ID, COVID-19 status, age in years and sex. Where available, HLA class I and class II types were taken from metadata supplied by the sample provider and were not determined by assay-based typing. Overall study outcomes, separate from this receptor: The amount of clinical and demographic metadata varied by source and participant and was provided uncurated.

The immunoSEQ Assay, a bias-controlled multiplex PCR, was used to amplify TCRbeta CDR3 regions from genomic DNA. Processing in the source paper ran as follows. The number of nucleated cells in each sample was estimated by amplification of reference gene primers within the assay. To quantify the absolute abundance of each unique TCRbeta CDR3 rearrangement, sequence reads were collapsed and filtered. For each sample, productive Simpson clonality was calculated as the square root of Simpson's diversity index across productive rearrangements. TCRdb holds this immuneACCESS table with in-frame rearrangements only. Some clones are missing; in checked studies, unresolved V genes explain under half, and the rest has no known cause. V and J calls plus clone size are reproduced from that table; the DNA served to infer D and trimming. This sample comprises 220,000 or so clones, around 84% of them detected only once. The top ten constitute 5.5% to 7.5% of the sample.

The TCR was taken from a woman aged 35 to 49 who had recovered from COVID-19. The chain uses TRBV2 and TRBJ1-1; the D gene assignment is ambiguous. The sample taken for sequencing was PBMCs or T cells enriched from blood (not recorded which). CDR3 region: CASVLNTEAFF. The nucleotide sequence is TGTGCCAGCGTATTGAACACTGAAGCTTTCTTT.